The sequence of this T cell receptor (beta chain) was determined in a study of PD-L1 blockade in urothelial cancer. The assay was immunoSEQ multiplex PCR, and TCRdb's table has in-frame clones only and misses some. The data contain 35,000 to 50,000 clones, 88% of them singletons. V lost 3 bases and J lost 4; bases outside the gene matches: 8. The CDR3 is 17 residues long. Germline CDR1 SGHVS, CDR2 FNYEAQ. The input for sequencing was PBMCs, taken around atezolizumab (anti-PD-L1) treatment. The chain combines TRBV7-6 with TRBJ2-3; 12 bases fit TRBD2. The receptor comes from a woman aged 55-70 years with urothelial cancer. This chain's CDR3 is CASSFGLAGFEADTQYF. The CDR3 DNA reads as TGTGCCAGCAGCTTTGGACTAGCGGGATTCGAGGCAGATACGCAGTATTTT.